The 29 T cell receptor beta chains below come from one sample, sequenced in a study of Ad26.COV2.S vaccination and SARS-CoV-2 variants. The table came from immunoSEQ multiplex PCR; TCRdb's copy has only in-frame clones and leaves some out. Among around 100,000 clones listed, 82% were seen once. Sequencing used peripheral blood, obtained after recovery from COVID-19. The receptors come from a human donor who had recovered from COVID-19.

The chain has TRBV18 and TRBJ1-3; D ambiguous. V dropped 1 base and J dropped 8 bases, with 15 bases sitting between them. The length of the CDR3 is 15 residues. Germline CDR1 reads KGHSH; CDR2 reads LQKENI. CDR3: CASSPQRVGTHTIYF. For the CDR3, the DNA is TGTGCCAGCTCACCACAAAGGGTCGGTACTCACACCATATATTTT.

This chain links TRBV6-5 with TRBJ2-7; 8 nucleotides agree with TRBD1. The CDR3 has 16 amino acids. With 4 bases clipped from V and 3 bases from J, the junction kept 11 bases outside the gene matches. Germline V gives CDR1 MNHEY, CDR2 SVGAGI. CDR3 in DNA: TGTGCCAGCAGTTTAGATCACTATGGACAGGGCTACGAGCAGTACTTC. Translated: CASSLDHYGQGYEQYF.

The genes are TRBV7-6 and TRBJ2-7; 10 bases match TRBD2. The CDR3 covers 16 residues. J lost 5 bases, V lost 6 bases, and 13 bases had no gene match. CDR1 and CDR2 (germline): SGHVS, FNYEAQ. This chain's CDR3 is CASSRGSSGRVDEQYF. The CDR3 bases are TGTGCCAGCAGTCGAGGTTCCAGCGGGAGGGTTGACGAGCAGTACTTC.

This chain uses TRBV7-3 with TRBJ2-3; no clear D. The V end lost 3 bases, the J end lost 3 bases, and 7 bases lay between the germline ends. CDR3 length equals 13 residues. Germline V lookup: CDR1 SGHTA, CDR2 FQGTGA. The CDR3 reads CASSLSFTDTQYF. The CDR3 DNA reads as TGTGCCAGCAGCTTGTCCTTTACAGATACGCAGTATTTT.

This clone turned up a few times. This chain links TRBV7-2 with TRBJ1-5; D not resolved. From germline, CDR1 is SGHTA and CDR2 FQGNSA. The V end was cut by 2 bases, the J end by 5 bases, with 7 bases between. The CDR3 is 13 amino acids. The CDR3 coding sequence is TGTGCCAGCAGCTTAAGGAGGGATCAGCCCCAGCATTTT. Protein product: CASSLRRDQPQHF.

This chain uses TRBV28 with TRBJ2-1; 7 nucleotides agree with TRBD2. Unmatched junction bases numbered 16, after V lost 4 bases and J lost 1 base. The germline gives CDR1 MDHEN, CDR2 SYDVKM. The CDR3 has 19 residues. The CDR3: CASSSGRRVAGSSYNEQFF. The CDR3, as DNA: TGTGCCAGCAGTTCCGGGCGGCGGGTAGCGGGCTCTTCCTACAATGAGCAGTTCTTC.

CDR3 in amino acids: CASPGRQVSSYEQYF. The CDR3 region has the DNA TGCGCCAGCCCTGGGAGACAGGTCAGCTCCTACGAGCAGTACTTC. V usage is TRBV23-1 and J usage is TRBJ2-7; possibly TRBD1 for D (6 bases). TRBV23-1 is classed as an ORF, of uncertain function. CDR3 size: 15 residues. Deletions cut 8 bases from V and 0 bases from J, with 17 bases between.

CDR3 coding DNA: TGTGCCAGCAGCCATAAGACAGGTCTGGAGGAGACCCAGTACTTC. Protein sequence: CASSHKTGLEETQYF. The chain employs TRBV14 and TRBJ2-5; D might be TRBD1 (6 bases). The CDR3 sequence is 15 residues long. Germline assignment: CDR1 SGHDN and CDR2 FVKESK. V was trimmed by 3 bases and J by 5 bases, leaving 16 bases between them.

The chain uses TRBV9 and TRBJ1-2; tentatively, D is TRBD1 (5 bases). This CDR3 has 15 amino acids. Germline-derived CDR1 and CDR2 are SGDLS and YYNGEE. V shed 0 bases and J shed 5 bases, with 14 bases lying between them. The DNA for the CDR3 is TGTGCCAGCAGCGTAGAAGACTTTGGGGCGTATGGCTACACCTTC. The encoded protein is CASSVEDFGAYGYTF.

This clone was counted a few times. The rearrangement uses TRBV24-1 and TRBJ2-3, with D possibly called TRBD1 or TRBD2 (5 bases each). Germline lookup yields CDR1 KGHDR and CDR2 SFDVKD. The CDR3 extends over 14 amino acids. V gave up 5 bases and J gave up 2 bases, with 10 bases separating them. CDR3 protein: CATSVGVPTDTQYF. CDR3 sequence (DNA): TGTGCCACCAGTGTGGGGGTACCCACAGATACGCAGTATTTT.

The chain combines TRBV19 with TRBJ1-4; a weak D match, TRBD1 (5 bases). There are 16 residues in the CDR3. V was clipped by 3 bases and J by 0 bases, with 11 bases between them. In germline, CDR1 is LNHDA, CDR2 SQIVND (reference sequence). The CDR3 is CASSIGTVATNEKLFF. The CDR3 nucleotides read TGTGCCAGTAGTATCGGGACGGTTGCAACTAATGAAAAACTGTTTTTT.

The chain uses TRBV10-2 and TRBJ1-2; D unresolved. Trimming pared 1 base from V and 2 bases from J, leaving 8 bases between. The CDR3 sequence is 14 residues long. Germline V CDR1 and CDR2: WSHSY, SAAADI. CDR3 coding DNA: TGCGCCAGCAGTGAGTTCTACGAGAACTATGGCTACACCTTC. Its protein is CASSEFYENYGYTF.

V usage is TRBV3-1 (or the pseudogene TRBV3-2) and J usage is TRBJ1-1; possible D gene TRBD1, 6 bases. V lost 3 bases and J 8 bases, leaving 7 bases between the germline ends. This CDR3 region has 11 residues. Germline values: CDR1 LGHDT, CDR2 YNNKEL (reference sequence). CDR3 region: CASSHQGEAFF. The CDR3 bases are TGTGCCAGCAGCCATCAGGGGGAAGCTTTCTTT.

The chain couples TRBV12-3 or TRBV12-4 to TRBJ1-2; D may be TRBD1 (6 bases). This CDR3 spans 12 amino acids. The V end was cut by 5 bases, the J end by 3 bases, with 7 bases between. The CDR3 loop reads CASSQGYYGYTF. CDR3 nucleotides: TGTGCCAGCAGTCAGGGGTACTATGGCTACACCTTC.

This clone appeared a few times. This chain joins TRBV29-1 and TRBJ2-1, with unresolved D. The V end lost 4 bases, the J end lost 10 bases, and 11 bases lay between the germline ends. The CDR3 runs to 11 residues. CDR1 and CDR2 (germline): SQVTM, ANQGSEA. The CDR3 bases are TGCAGCGTTGTTTCCCCCGGGGAGCAGTTCTTC. It specifies CSVVSPGEQFF.

The V gene is TRBV29-1, the J gene TRBJ2-7; the D gene is possibly TRBD1 (6 bases). CDR1 and CDR2 from the germline V gene are SQVTM and ANQGSEA. Trimming shortened V by 1 base and J by 4 bases, and 17 bases separated the two germline ends. The length of the CDR3 is 15 residues. CDR3: CSVEVRSDRPYEQYF. CDR3 coding DNA: TGCAGCGTTGAAGTTAGGTCGGACAGACCTTACGAGCAGTACTTC.

The chain joins TRBV5-3 to TRBJ1-1; TRBD1 agrees at 9 bases. TRBV5-3 is marked as an open reading frame, function uncertain. V trimming: 3 bases; J trimming: 3 bases; junction bases outside the gene matches: 21. The CDR3 has 20 residues. Here the CDR3 DNA reads TGTGCCAGAAGCTCCCCGCTCATTAAGACAGGGGGACTGGGTGACACTGAAGCTTTCTTT. Its protein product is CARSSPLIKTGGLGDTEAFF.

The rearrangement uses TRBV10-3 and TRBJ1-2, with TRBD1 matching 10 bases. V lost 5 bases and J lost 8; bases outside the gene matches: 26. Germline assignment: CDR1 ENHRY and CDR2 SYGVKD. The CDR3 covers 20 residues. The CDR3 reads CAISPILPRDRGRDPEGYTF. In DNA, the CDR3 is TGTGCCATCAGTCCAATACTACCCCGGGACAGGGGTAGGGATCCGGAGGGCTACACCTTC.

This clone appeared many times. This rearrangement joins TRBV2 to TRBJ1-4; unclear D gene. V dropped 5 bases and J dropped 0 bases, with 10 bases sitting between them. The germline V gene encodes CDR1 SNHLY and CDR2 FYNNEI. The CDR3 spans 15 residues. This CDR3 reads CASSPIGSTNEKLFF. CDR3 coding DNA: TGTGCCAGCAGTCCCATCGGTTCAACTAATGAAAAACTGTTTTTT.

V gene TRBV5-4 combines with J gene TRBJ1-1; unclear D gene. Germline CDR1 reads SGHNT; CDR2 reads YYREEE (reference sequence). The length of the CDR3 is 15 residues. The V and J ends lost 2 bases and 0 bases respectively, with 11 bases between them. Here the CDR3 DNA reads TGTGCCAGCAGCTTAGGCCGTAGCATGAACACTGAAGCTTTCTTT. It codes for CASSLGRSMNTEAFF.

The chain combines TRBV12-5 with TRBJ2-7, with D perhaps matching TRBD1 (6 bases). The CDR3 runs to 14 residues. CDR1 is LGHNT and CDR2 is FRNRAP in the germline V gene. Trimming took off 1 base at V and 3 bases at J, with 10 bases between the two ends. CDR3 amino acids: CASGLGQDHYEQYF. The CDR3 DNA is TGTGCTAGTGGTTTGGGACAGGACCACTACGAGCAGTACTTC.

This clone has only one observation. The gene calls are TRBV7-3 and TRBJ2-3; 8 nucleotides agree with TRBD2. Germline V CDR1 and CDR2: SGHTA, FQGTGA. Trimming cost V 2 bases and J 3 bases; bases outside gene matches: 4. This CDR3 has 15 residues. The CDR3 DNA is TGTGCCAGCAGCTTATTGGCTAGCGGGACAGATACGCAGTATTTT. Protein product: CASSLLASGTDTQYF.

This chain connects TRBV5-5 to TRBJ1-3; D is undetermined. The V end lost 1 base, the J end lost 2 bases, and 13 bases lay between the germline ends. Per the germline V gene, CDR1 is SGHKS and CDR2 is YYEKEE (reference sequence). The CDR3 has 16 amino acids. This chain's CDR3 is CASSLTRWLAGNTIYF. CDR3 coding DNA: TGTGCCAGCAGCTTGACCAGGTGGCTGGCTGGAAACACCATATATTTT.

On this clone itself: Sequence at one end of the junction differs from germline and may be a read error. This rearrangement joins TRBV24-1 to TRBJ2-3; 9 positions agree with TRBD1. The CDR3 is 14 residues long. CDR1 is KGHDR, CDR2 SFDVKD, per germline. The CDR3 DNA sequence: TGTGCCGCCAGTGGGGACAGGGTCACAGATACGCAGTATTTT. Its protein product is CAASGDRVTDTQYF.

Only one count was recorded for this clone. V is TRBV12-3 or TRBV12-4 and J is TRBJ1-2, with D perhaps TRBD1 (5 bases). This CDR3 contains 12 residues. The V and J ends lost 7 bases and 7 bases respectively, with 13 bases between them. The CDR3 reads CASTYRLSGYTF. For the CDR3, the DNA is TGTGCCAGCACATACAGGTTGAGTGGCTACACCTTC.

V usage is TRBV6-1 and J usage is TRBJ2-3; D is unclear. Germline assignment: CDR1 MNHNS and CDR2 SASEGT. With 0 bases removed from V and 8 bases from J, the gap between germline ends came to 9 bases. The CDR3 is made up of 13 amino acids. The CDR3 nucleotides are TGTGCCAGCAGTGAAGCGCCAAGAGGTACGCAGTATTTT. It encodes CASSEAPRGTQYF.

This clone appeared a few times. The CDR3 loop reads CASSPRLAGIYEQYF. In nucleotides, the CDR3 is TGTGCCAGCAGCCCCCGACTAGCGGGCATCTACGAGCAGTACTTC. The V call is TRBV13, the J call TRBJ2-7, with 10 bases that match TRBD2. The V segment lost 5 bases and the J segment 3 bases; nucleotides outside the gene matches: 7. The CDR3 has 15 amino acids. Germline-derived CDR1 and CDR2 are PRHDT and FYEKMQ (reference sequence).

This CDR3 reads CASSLHNEQFF. CDR3 coding DNA: TGTGCCAGTAGTTTGCACAATGAGCAGTTCTTC. The chain recombines TRBV19 with TRBJ2-1, with D unresolved. V shed 5 bases and J shed 5 bases, with 4 bases lying between them. The CDR3 sequence is 11 residues long. Per germline, CDR1 LNHDA and CDR2 SQIVND (reference sequence).

This rearrangement joins TRBV7-9 to TRBJ1-1; D gene unclear. Between the trimmed V and J ends, which lost 4 bases and 8 bases, there was a span of 20 bases. CDR1 is SEHNR, CDR2 FQNEAQ, per germline (reference sequence). The CDR3 spans 15 residues. CDR3 loop: CASSSLGVLISEAFF. In nucleotides, the CDR3 is TGTGCCAGCAGCTCCCTGGGTGTTCTAATTTCGGAAGCTTTCTTT.